The TCR beta chain described here comes from a study of T cells in Graves' hyperthyroidism and ophthalmopathy. Per the germline V gene, CDR1 is SGHTA and CDR2 is FQGTGA. CDR3 length: 19 amino acids. The V end was cut by 5 bases, the J end by 2 bases, with 25 bases between. RNA transcripts gave rise to amplified TCR beta CDR3 regions. HTBI primers were used for first-round RT-PCR of the TCR CDR3. From the multiplex PCR reads, TCRdb called clonotypes with MiXCR, one entry per CDR3 protein. This sample has approximately 720,000 distinct CDR3 sequences, with roughly a sixth found just once. This clonotype has ten or more counts.

The receptor comes from a woman aged 45-60 years with Graves' hyperthyroidism that later progressed to Graves' ophthalmopathy. Sequencing used blood. The chain combines TRBV7-3 with TRBJ2-1, with D possibly TRBD1 on 6 matching bases. The CDR3 protein is CASSPRYMSGTNTYNEQFF. CDR3 sequence (DNA): TGTGCCAGCAGCCCACGATATATGTCCGGGACAAATACCTACAATGAGCAGTTCTTC.